The 11 T cell receptor beta chains below were found in one sample sequenced in a study of T-cell memory formation after mild COVID-19. TCRdb reprocessed the 5' RACE reads with MiXCR, giving one entry per CDR3 protein. The profile shows some 260,000 distinct CDR3 sequences, about a sixth of them singletons. Sequenced material: PBMCs or a T cell subset sorted from them (not recorded which). All receptors come from a man aged 18 to 29 who had mild COVID-19 (a few samples of this study predate the infection). Cell type and time point are not known.

This clonotype was found a few times. The chain is built from TRBV20-1 and TRBJ1-2; D not certain. In germline, CDR1 is DFQATT, CDR2 SNEGSKA (reference sequence). The V gene lost 5 bases and the J gene lost 8 bases, with 18 bases spanning the gap. The CDR3 totals 13 residues. The CDR3 DNA reads as TGCAGTGCTCGATCAAACTTCGGAGGCGGCTACACCTTC. Protein sequence: CSARSNFGGGYTF.

The rearrangement uses TRBV6-1 and TRBJ2-1, with 8 bases lining up with TRBD2. The V gene end was trimmed by 5 bases and the J gene end by 4 bases; junction bases not matched to a gene: 10. Germline assignment: CDR1 MNHNS and CDR2 SASEGT. The CDR3 runs 16 residues. Written as DNA, the CDR3 is TGTGCCAGCAGTCCGGCGGGGGGCACAGGTTACAATGAGCAGTTCTTC. It yields the protein CASSPAGGTGYNEQFF.

The chain is built from TRBV9 and TRBJ2-1; D remains unclear. Deletions cut 0 bases from V and 4 bases from J, with 8 bases between. The CDR3 loop spans 14 amino acids. CDR1 is SGDLS, CDR2 YYNGEE, per germline. The CDR3 loop is CASSVDHGYNEQFF. In nucleotides, the CDR3 is TGTGCCAGCAGCGTAGATCACGGTTACAATGAGCAGTTCTTC.

The sample holds a few counts of this clonotype. The chain combines TRBV10-3 with TRBJ1-2, with unresolved D. The CDR3 runs 13 residues. Germline-derived CDR1 and CDR2 are ENHRY and SYGVKD. The germline V and J ends were trimmed by 4 bases and 6 bases, with 12 bases remaining between them. The chain's CDR3 is CAISVERTNGYTF. CDR3 bases: TGTGCCATCAGTGTGGAGCGAACTAATGGCTACACCTTC.

This sequence joins TRBV29-1 and TRBJ2-3; a possible D gene is TRBD2 (6 bases). The CDR3 consists of 14 residues. Germline CDR1 is SQVTM and CDR2 is ANQGSEA. The CDR3 DNA sequence: TGCACCATATCCGGGGGAGGTTACACAGATACGCAGTATTTT. This codes for CTISGGGYTDTQYF.

This clonotype was detected many times. This chain uses TRBV12-3 or TRBV12-4 with TRBJ2-5; D possibly matches TRBD1 or TRBD2 (5 bases each). CDR3 size: 14 residues. Deletions cut 6 bases from V and 7 bases from J, with 18 bases between. CDR3 sequence: CASRTTGTLVTQYF. CDR3 nucleotide sequence: TGTGCCAGCAGAACCACCGGGACCCTAGTGACCCAGTACTTC.

The chain recombines TRBV28 with TRBJ1-2; no firm D call. Germline assignment: CDR1 MDHEN and CDR2 SYDVKM. Trimming stripped 5 bases from V and 5 bases from J, with 6 bases between. The CDR3 runs to 11 residues. As DNA, the CDR3 is TGTGCCAGCAGTGGCCAGTATGGCTACACCTTC. Translating it yields CASSGQYGYTF.

Ten or more counts support this clonotype. This sequence joins TRBV12-3 or TRBV12-4 and TRBJ2-3; no clear D gene. The CDR3 runs 12 residues. The V end was cut by 6 bases, the J end by 4 bases, with 8 bases between. CDR3 nucleotides: TGTGCCAGCAGCTCTCGAGCAGATACGCAGTATTTT. Its protein product is CASSSRADTQYF.

There are many counts of this clonotype. The V gene is TRBV7-9, the J gene TRBJ1-4; D not certain. V was pared by 7 bases and J by 8 bases, with 11 bases between. CDR1 is SEHNR and CDR2 is FQNEAQ in the germline V gene (reference sequence). The CDR3 has 12 amino acids. CDR3 loop: CASTPFGEKLFF. The CDR3 region has the DNA TGTGCCAGCACTCCCTTCGGGGAAAAACTGTTTTTT.

In regard to this clonotype: An end of the junction does not agree with germline; a read error may underlie this. The CDR3 DNA reads TGTGCTAGCAGCTCAGGGGGAAGTACAGCAGATACGCAGTATTTT. Translation gives CASSSGGSTADTQYF. The chain recombines TRBV7-7 with TRBJ2-3; 7 nucleotides line up with TRBD1. The CDR3 contains 15 residues. In germline, CDR1 is SSHAT, CDR2 FNYEAQ (reference sequence).

This chain connects TRBV11-2 to TRBJ2-3; D not certain. V dropped 2 bases and J dropped 4 bases, with 4 bases sitting between them. This CDR3 has 12 amino acids. Germline loops: CDR1 SGHAT, CDR2 FQNNGV. The CDR3, as DNA: TGTGCCAGCAGCTTAAGGTCAGATACGCAGTATTTT. Its protein is CASSLRSDTQYF.